This is a list of T cell receptor beta chains from one sample in a study of lymphopenia after photon versus proton radiotherapy. Method: immunoSEQ multiplex PCR; TCRdb's copy keeps in-frame clones and lacks some. The data hold around 26,000 clones, with around 81% observed a single time. This sample comprised peripheral blood, obtained from a patient treated with photon-based radiotherapy. The origin of the receptors is a man between 45 and 60 years old with gastric cancer. CDR3s include the opening cysteine and the closing phenylalanine or tryptophan. D genes are given only for firm matches. For some rows the clone size is stated as once, few or many, or as a class when expanded; others skip it.

D gene	V gene	J gene	clone size	CDR3 DNA	CDR3 protein
TRBD1	TRBV2	TRBJ1-6	NA	TGTGCCAGCAGGATGAGACCCGGGACAGAGAATTCACCCCCCCACTTT	CASRMRPGTENSPPHF
NA	TRBV7-6	TRBJ1-1	NA	TGTGCCAGCAGCTTAGGCTGGGCAACTGAAGCTTTCTTT	CASSLGWATEAFF
NA	TRBV7-3	TRBJ1-4	few	TGTGCCAGCAGCTTAAGGGACAAGCTTTTT	CASSLRDKLF
NA	TRBV27	TRBJ1-1	NA	TGTGCCAGCAGTTCGAGGACAGATGAAGCTTTCTTT	CASSSRTDEAFF
NA	TRBV7-8	TRBJ2-7	NA	TGTGCCAGCAGCTTAGTACAGGACCTTTACGAGCAGTACTTC	CASSLVQDLYEQYF
TRBD2	TRBV30	TRBJ2-6	NA	TGTGCTCTTACGGGAGGTGACTCTGGGGCCAACGTCCTGACTTTC	CALTGGDSGANVLTF
TRBD1	TRBV6-5	TRBJ2-1	once	TGTGCCAGCAGTTACAGGGGGCCGGTACATGAGCAGTTCTTC	CASSYRGPVHEQFF
NA	TRBV2	TRBJ1-1	NA	TGTGCCAGCAGTCCAAGCCTACCGGGGAGCACTGAAGCTTTCTTT	CASSPSLPGSTEAFF
NA	TRBV5-1	TRBJ1-6	NA	TGCGCCAGCAGCTTGGGGGTCGGGGGGCTGGATTCACCCCTCCACTTT	CASSLGVGGLDSPLHF
NA	TRBV27	TRBJ2-1	NA	TGTGCCAGCAGTCGTACATTTATGGCCTCGCAGTTCTTC	CASSRTFMASQFF
NA	TRBV4-3	TRBJ1-2	NA	TGCGCCAGCAGCCAGAGATCAGGGTTGGCTGGCTACACCTTC	CASSQRSGLAGYTF
TRBD2	TRBV6-1	TRBJ2-2	NA	TGTGCCAGCACCATAACACAAACTAGCGAGGAGCTGTTTTTT	CASTITQTSEELFF
NA	TRBV11-3	TRBJ2-5	NA	TGTGCCAGCAGCAGCGAACAGGGTGGGGAGACCCAGTACTTC	CASSSEQGGETQYF
NA	TRBV9	TRBJ2-1	once	TGTGCCAGCAGCGCCGGGACACCAAACAATGAGCAGTTCTTC	CASSAGTPNNEQFF
TRBD1	TRBV19	TRBJ1-5	NA	TGTGCCAGAGGACAGGCTCATAGGCCCCAGCATTTT	CARGQAHRPQHF
NA	TRBV10-3	TRBJ1-2	medium-sized	TGTGCCATCAGTCCCCCCCAAGGACCCCGCAGTGATGGCTACACCTTC	CAISPPQGPRSDGYTF
NA	TRBV21-1	TRBJ1-3	NA	TGTGCCAGCAGCGTTCGGACAGCTGTCTCTGGAAACACCATATATTTT	CASSVRTAVSGNTIYF
NA	TRBV2	TRBJ1-1	NA	TGTGCCAGCAGTGAAACAGGCCAGGCATACACTGAAGCTTTCTTT	CASSETGQAYTEAFF